This T cell receptor beta chain originates from a study of memory CD4+ T cells and cytomegalovirus serostatus. Overall study context: Of the healthy Belgian adults, 9 were CMV seropositive and approximately 24 seronegative.

Study outcomes and limitations: Of 150 to 200 reported CMV TCRbeta sequences, around 63 were found in memory CD4+ repertoires.

Only in-frame clones appear in the TCRdb table, and some are missing; sequencing was by immunoSEQ multiplex PCR. The sample holds over 75,000 clones; approximately 80% are singletons and the top ten take 3.5% to 4%. Remarks on this clone: Its antigen remains unknown.

Single viable CD3+CD4+CD8-CD45RO+ cells were sorted as the memory CD4+ T cells. Donors' CMV status reflects serum IgG against pp150, pp28, p38, p52. Positive selection with CD4 microbeads enriched total CD4+ T cells. This TCR derives from an adult in good health and CMV-seropositive. Sample: memory CD4+ T cells from blood.

In DNA form, the CDR3 reads TGTGCCAGCAGTTACTCAGGGGTCACTGAAGCTTTCTTT. Protein sequence: CASSYSGVTEAFF. V and J are TRBV6-5 and TRBJ1-1; possible D gene TRBD1, 5 bases. Germline V gives CDR1 MNHEY, CDR2 SVGAGI. V was shortened by 0 bases and J by 4 bases, with 6 bases between the two germline ends. There are 13 residues in the CDR3.